This T cell receptor beta chain was retrieved from a study of T cell responses to AZD1222 COVID-19 vaccine. Study-level findings and limits: Repertoire samples came only from after the peak T cell response. A reported finding is that nearly half of spike-specific TCRs target unmutated variant regions. Clonal diversity was possibly underestimated, and white British individuals and females predominated among donors.

Clones were read by immunoSEQ multiplex PCR, and TCRdb kept only the in-frame ones, dropping some. The sample consists of about 69,000 clones, approximately 87% of them appearing once. Comments on this clone: What it recognizes is unknown.

Germline lookup yields CDR1 PRHDT and CDR2 FYEKMQ (reference sequence). The V end was cut by 6 bases, the J end by 0 bases, with 8 bases between. This CDR3 has 13 amino acids. V and J are TRBV13 and TRBJ2-5; no firm D call. The sequences come from peripheral blood, collected 28 days after the second AZD1222 dose. This sequence originates from an adult who received the AZD1222 COVID-19 vaccine. The chain's CDR3 is CASRDLDQETQYF. CDR3 nucleotides: TGTGCCAGCAGAGATCTAGACCAAGAGACCCAGTACTTC.